This T cell receptor beta chain derives from a study of T cells in Graves' hyperthyroidism and ophthalmopathy (dated by TCRdb to about 2019). Study-level background: Peripheral blood samples were taken at the time of initial diagnosis, prior to any treatment. Thyroid tissue and blood T-cell repertoires from several Graves' hyperthyroidism patients were also compared in the study. A discovery cohort of approximately 97 patients, fewer than 50 with Graves' ophthalmopathy and approximately 57 with stable Graves' hyperthyroidism, was used to find distinguishing TCR V-J signatures. The paper describes TCR Vbeta CDR3 sequencing of 135 peripheral blood samples, made up of some 42 ophthalmopathy patients, more than 70 hyperthyroidism patients and about 17 progressor patients. Following sampling, methimazole starting at 30 mg daily was given to hyperthyroidism patients, and high-dose intravenous methylprednisolone was given to ophthalmopathy patients. The roughly 100 discovery patients were randomly split 7:3 into training and test sets. Whether ophthalmopathy could be predicted prospectively was tested in an independent validation cohort made up of roughly 19 hyperthyroidism patients plus 17 patients who later progressed to ophthalmopathy.

Amplification of TCR beta CDR3 regions was carried out from RNA transcripts. For the first round of RT-PCR on the TCR CDR3, the HTBI primer set was used together with the Qiagen OneStep RT-PCR kit. Libraries were constructed in a second round of multiplex PCR, after which size selection and purification were performed. The libraries were sequenced on an Illumina HiSeq2000 using paired-end 100 bp reads. The authors' analysis ran thus. SOAPnuke was used to process the raw data, throwing out any read that contained adapters or uncalled bases, had a mean Phred below 15, or lacked an exact constant-primer or identifier match. High-quality paired reads were merged with COPE v1.2.5, and unique nucleotide sequences were defined as clonotypes. MiTCR v1.1 was used to align the clonotypes against IMGT TRBV, TRBD and TRBJ reference segments. Only V-J combinations with frequency above 0.0001, covering 99.2% of repertoires, were analysed. The TCS score was defined as the ratio of F50 (clonal expansion) to E x V (chaos), calculated using BLOSUM62-based TCRdist between CDR3 peptides within each V-J. Welch's t-statistics and random forest reduced 514 V-J features to roughly 13, which were used in a naive Bayes classifier (R e1071). The raw public reads went through TCRdb reprocessing: fastp at Q25, MiXCR clone calling, in-frame beta chains kept. Rows with one shared CDR3 protein collapse into an entry with the most common genes and DNA. These V and J calls rely on TCRdb rather than the paper's analysis. This sample holds a few hundred thousand distinct CDR3 sequences; around 20% were observed only once. The top ten clonotypes cover about 40% of the sample.

In the case of this clonotype: It lacks a known antigen. No base quality information exists; no much larger clone differs at one position.

The germline V gene sets CDR1 to SGHRS and CDR2 to YFSETQ. The CDR3 covers 14 residues, taking in both the cysteine and the phenylalanine. The retained sequence is limited to the CDR3, 42 bases, with the frame set at the first base. For this chain, trimming is 4 bases at the V end and 5 bases at the J end, and the number of junction bases without a gene match is 4. Moderately to severely active disease, a Clinical Activity Score of at least 3, a NOSPECS grade of at least 4, and a duration under 3 months were present in ophthalmopathy patients. The study excluded patients with uncontrolled infections, other autoimmune diseases, pregnancy or lactation. Diagnoses were established on the basis of clinical symptoms, serum thyroxine and TRAb, thyroid ultrasound, and orbital computed tomography. Ficoll-Paque density gradient centrifugation was used to isolate PBMCs from approximately 11 ml of fresh peripheral blood. Total RNA was extracted with Trizol reagent, and quality was checked on an Agilent 2100 Bioanalyzer.

General findings and caveats noted by the study authors: Ophthalmopathy was separated from stable hyperthyroidism by a 13 V-J signature model, with just over 85% sensitivity and 81% to 83% specificity obtained in cross-validation and 80%/75% obtained in testing. Most expanded thyroid clonotypes (frequency above 0.001) were also found in blood, which suggests that blood repertoires may mirror thyroid immune responses. No statistical method was used to fix the sample size in advance, and group allocation was not hidden from the investigators. In validation, the model predicted progression to ophthalmopathy with roughly 66% sensitivity and about 73% specificity, a median of 6.5 months before onset.

The V and J genes are TRBV5-1 and TRBJ2-7; 12 nucleotides in the junction match TRBD1. The sample taken for sequencing was blood. The receptor comes from a man between 45 and 60 years old with Graves' ophthalmopathy. This receptor has the CDR3 CASSPGTGGDEQYF. The nucleotide sequence reads as follows: TGCGCCAGCAGCCCTGGGACAGGGGGCGACGAGCAGTACTTC.